The 25 T cell receptor beta chains reported below all come from one sample, sequenced in a study of OX40 agonist ivuxolimab in advanced cancers. The assay was immunoSEQ multiplex PCR, and TCRdb's table has in-frame clones only and misses some. The repertoire has 72,000 or so clones, about 90% of them found once; the top ten carry 1.3%. Sequences were derived from CD4+ or CD8+ T cells sorted from blood, sampled in a trial of the OX40 agonist ivuxolimab. Receptors originate from an adult with an advanced solid tumor such as melanoma, head and neck, liver or kidney cancer.

A few counts support this clone. The V and J genes are TRBV14 and TRBJ1-1, with no clear D. Trimming cost V 0 bases and J 7 bases, with 6 bases left between them. This CDR3 comprises 12 residues. Germline V gene lookup returns CDR1 SGHDN and CDR2 FVKESK. This CDR3 is CASSQDGHEAFF. The CDR3 nucleotides are TGTGCCAGCAGCCAAGATGGGCATGAAGCTTTCTTT.

This sequence joins TRBV9 and TRBJ2-7; a weak D match, TRBD2 (6 bases). From germline, CDR1 is SGDLS and CDR2 YYNGEE. Between the trimmed V and J ends, which lost 4 bases and 0 bases, there was a span of 20 bases. This CDR3 spans 17 amino acids. The CDR3 reads CASSPGGSSFSSYEQYF. The CDR3 bases are TGTGCCAGCAGCCCCGGAGGGTCCTCTTTTAGCTCCTACGAGCAGTACTTC. Full variable domain (outside the CDR3, taken from reference TRBV9 and TRBJ2-7): DSGVTQTPKHLITATGQRVTLRCSPRSGDLSVYWYQQSLDQGLQFLIQYYNGEERAKGNILERFSAQQFPDLHSELNLSSLELGDSALYFCASSPGGSSFSSYEQYFGPGTRLTVT.

This sequence joins TRBV18 and TRBJ2-5, with D perhaps matching TRBD2 (5 bases). The CDR3 is made up of 14 amino acids. Trimming pared 2 bases from V and 5 bases from J, leaving 12 bases between. Germline V CDR1 and CDR2: KGHSH, LQKENI. The CDR3 DNA follows: TGTGCCAGCTCACCAGCAACCCGCGGGGAGACCCAGTACTTC. This gives the protein CASSPATRGETQYF.

The V call is TRBV5-1, the J call TRBJ2-1; TRBD2 matches at 8 bases. The CDR3 is made up of 15 amino acids. The germline V gene encodes CDR1 SGHRS and CDR2 YFSETQ. V was pared by 1 base and J by 8 bases, with 8 bases of the junction left unmatched. CDR3 sequence (DNA): TGCGCCAGCAGCTTGTCAAGCGGGAGTGGGGATGAGCAGTTCTTC. It specifies CASSLSSGSGDEQFF.

The rearrangement uses TRBV4-1 and TRBJ2-5, with 8 bases that match TRBD2. There are 18 residues in the CDR3. V was pared by 0 bases and J by 0 bases, with 9 bases of the junction left unmatched. CDR1 is MGHRA and CDR2 is YSYEKL in the germline V gene. The CDR3 bases are TGCGCCAGCAGCCAAGAAACGTCGGCTAGCGGGTACCAAGAGACCCAGTACTTC. As protein: CASSQETSASGYQETQYF.

There are a few counts of this clone. The DNA of the CDR3 is TGTGCCAGCAAGCGGGACAGGAATCAGCCCCAGCATTTT. Encoded protein: CASKRDRNQPQHF. The V and J genes are TRBV2 and TRBJ1-5; 8 bases fit TRBD1. CDR1 is SNHLY, CDR2 FYNNEI, per germline. The ends lost 7 bases at V and 4 bases at J; junction bases unmatched: 3. The CDR3 totals 13 residues.

The CDR3 loop is CASRAQENTEAFF. The CDR3 nucleotides are TGCGCCAGCCGGGCTCAGGAGAACACTGAAGCTTTCTTT. This chain joins TRBV10-2 and TRBJ1-1; D uncertain. V gave up 8 bases and J gave up 1 base, with 11 bases separating them. This CDR3 has 13 residues. Looked up from germline, CDR1 is WSHSY and CDR2 is SAAADI.

The CDR3, as DNA: TGTGCCAGCAGTAACCGGGACAGGGGCTCCGAGCAGTACTTC. Protein product: CASSNRDRGSEQYF. The chain combines TRBV6-1 with TRBJ2-7; 10 nucleotides match TRBD1. The CDR3 covers 14 residues. Germline CDR1 and CDR2: MNHNS and SASEGT. V lost 5 bases, J lost 6 bases, and 7 bases stayed unmatched.

The gene calls are TRBV11-2 and TRBJ2-7, with TRBD2 as a possible D gene (5 bases). V was clipped by 1 base and J by 0 bases, with 10 bases between them. The CDR3 totals 15 residues. The germline CDR1 and CDR2 sequences are SGHAT and FQNNGV. In nucleotides, the CDR3 is TGTGCCAGCAGCTTAGTGGTCGGAGGCTCCTACGAGCAGTACTTC. It is translated as CASSLVVGGSYEQYF.

This chain links TRBV4-1 with TRBJ1-4; perhaps TRBD1 as D (5 bases). Between the trimmed V and J ends, which lost 0 bases and 10 bases, there was a span of 9 bases. Looked up from germline, CDR1 is MGHRA and CDR2 is YSYEKL. This CDR3 spans 13 amino acids. DNA for the CDR3: TGCGCCAGCAGCCAAGACAGGGTGGGAAAACTGTTTTTT. This translates into CASSQDRVGKLFF.

The J gene is TRBJ2-1, the V gene TRBV5-1, with D hard to call. The V gene lost 7 bases and the J gene lost 7 bases, with 15 bases spanning the gap. The CDR3 is made up of 13 amino acids. Germline values: CDR1 SGHRS, CDR2 YFSETQ. The CDR3 protein is CASLGPARNEQFF. CDR3 coding DNA: TGCGCCAGCCTGGGCCCGGCTCGTAATGAGCAGTTCTTC.

The gene calls are TRBV10-3 and TRBJ2-3, with unresolved D. Germline V gives CDR1 ENHRY, CDR2 SYGVKD. The V gene lost 5 bases and the J gene lost 7 bases, with 10 bases spanning the gap. This CDR3 contains 12 residues. CDR3 in DNA: TGTGCCATCAGTCCGGACGGAAATACGCAGTATTTT. This sequence encodes CAISPDGNTQYF.

The V gene is TRBV19, the J gene TRBJ1-1; 9 positions agree with TRBD1. The ends lost 0 bases at V and 6 bases at J; junction bases unmatched: 11. From germline, CDR1 is LNHDA and CDR2 SQIVND (reference sequence). The CDR3 has 17 residues. CDR3 in amino acids: CASSIERDRVGRPEAFF. Written as DNA, the CDR3 is TGTGCCAGTAGTATAGAGCGGGACAGGGTCGGGAGGCCTGAAGCTTTCTTT. The variable domain in full, with the rest retrieved from reference TRBV19 and TRBJ1-1, is DGGITQSPKYLFRKEGQNVTLSCEQNLNHDAMYWYRQDPGQGLRLIYYSQIVNDFQKGDIAEGYSVSREKKESFPLTVTSAQKNPTAFYLCASSIERDRVGRPEAFFGQGTRLTVV.

V is TRBV18 and J is TRBJ1-4, with no clear D. In germline, CDR1 is KGHSH, CDR2 LQKENI. With 4 bases removed from V and 6 bases from J, the gap between germline ends came to 9 bases. The CDR3 loop spans 13 amino acids. CDR3 in amino acids: CASSRGTDEKLFF. The CDR3, as DNA: TGTGCCAGCTCACGGGGAACGGATGAAAAACTGTTTTTT.

The V call is TRBV2, the J call TRBJ1-1; 7 bases agree with TRBD1. The length of the CDR3 is 14 residues. V was pared by 7 bases and J by 4 bases, with 9 bases of the junction left unmatched. Germline V CDR1 and CDR2: SNHLY, FYNNEI. CDR3: CASKGNRGGTEAFF. The CDR3 DNA follows: TGTGCCAGCAAGGGCAACAGGGGCGGCACTGAAGCTTTCTTT.

This sequence joins TRBV7-6 and TRBJ2-1, with 8 bases lining up with TRBD2. The CDR3 covers 13 residues. J was trimmed by 6 bases and V by 8 bases; bases with no gene match: 6. CDR1 SGHVS and CDR2 FNYEAQ come from the germline V gene. CDR3 nucleotide sequence: TGTGCCAGCTTCCGAACTAGCGGCAATGAGCAGTTCTTC. As protein: CASFRTSGNEQFF.

The chain has TRBV7-2 and TRBJ2-1, with D maybe TRBD2 (6 bases). V was clipped by 5 bases and J by 6 bases, with 11 bases between them. The CDR3 loop spans 13 amino acids. Per germline, CDR1 SGHTA and CDR2 FQGNSA. CDR3 protein: CASSPGTPNEQFF. The CDR3 DNA reads TGTGCCAGCAGCCCAGGGACTCCCAATGAGCAGTTCTTC.

The table lists this clone with a count of one. The chain uses TRBV19 and TRBJ1-4, with 10 nucleotides matching TRBD1. This CDR3 spans 14 amino acids. Germline CDR1 and CDR2: LNHDA and SQIVND (reference sequence). J was trimmed by 6 bases and V by 6 bases; bases with no gene match: 4. CDR3 sequence reads: CASRDRGGDEKLFF. The CDR3 DNA follows: TGTGCCAGTAGGGACAGGGGGGGGGATGAAAAACTGTTTTTT.

The J gene is TRBJ1-3, the V gene TRBV6-1; tentative D call: TRBD1 (6 bases). V lost 1 base to trimming and J lost 0 bases, with 7 bases between them. The germline gives CDR1 MNHNS, CDR2 SASEGT. The CDR3 length is 15 residues. The CDR3 spells CASSEDRVSGNTIYF. The DNA for the CDR3 is TGTGCCAGCAGTGAAGACAGGGTCTCTGGAAACACCATATATTTT.

The rearrangement uses TRBV19 and TRBJ1-5; D not resolved. Germline CDR1 and CDR2: LNHDA and SQIVND (reference sequence). Trimming cost V 6 bases and J 6 bases, with 12 bases left between them. The CDR3 is 13 amino acids. The CDR3 DNA reads as TGTGCCAGTAGCCGTCAGGAGGTTCAGCCCCAGCATTTT. Translating gives CASSRQEVQPQHF.

The rearrangement links TRBV28 to TRBJ2-7, with 11 bases identical to TRBD2. The CDR3 has 15 amino acids. The trim removed 2 bases at V and 0 bases at J, leaving 0 bases unmatched. Germline assignment: CDR1 MDHEN and CDR2 SYDVKM. The CDR3, as DNA: TGTGCCAGCAGTTTAACTAGCGGGAGCTCCTACGAGCAGTACTTC. This translates into CASSLTSGSSYEQYF.

The chain recombines TRBV6-1 with TRBJ1-5; D gene ambiguous. The CDR3 sequence is 15 residues long. Germline values: CDR1 MNHNS, CDR2 SASEGT. V lost 2 bases to trimming and J lost 2 bases, with 10 bases between them. The CDR3 here is CASSEQWGGNQPQHF. The CDR3 DNA reads as TGTGCCAGCAGTGAACAGTGGGGTGGCAATCAGCCCCAGCATTTT.

For the CDR3, the DNA is TGTGCCACCAGCAGAGCCGGTGATGAAAAACTGTTTTTT. Its translation is CATSRAGDEKLFF. This chain uses TRBV15 with TRBJ1-4; no reliable D call. There are 13 residues in the CDR3. V lost 1 base and J 6 bases, leaving 6 bases between the germline ends. Per the germline V gene, CDR1 is LNHNV and CDR2 is YYDKDF (reference sequence).

The chain recombines TRBV18 with TRBJ2-1; maybe TRBD2 (6 bases). V lost 3 bases and J 4 bases, leaving 16 bases between the germline ends. The CDR3 length is 16 residues. Germline lookup yields CDR1 KGHSH and CDR2 LQKENI. CDR3 nucleotides: TGTGCCAGCTCACCGTCAAATCTAGCGAGTTACAATGAGCAGTTCTTC. It encodes CASSPSNLASYNEQFF.

The chain couples TRBV5-1 to TRBJ1-5, with 8 bases fitting TRBD1. The germline V gene encodes CDR1 SGHRS and CDR2 YFSETQ. This CDR3 contains 14 residues. V was pared by 4 bases and J by 4 bases, with 4 bases of the junction left unmatched. In DNA, the CDR3 is TGCGCCAGCAGCACCGGGACAGGTAATCAGCCCCAGCATTTT. Protein sequence: CASSTGTGNQPQHF.